This T cell receptor (beta chain) was identified during a study of blood T cells in healthy people across ages. The sample holds a few counts of this clonotype. The ends lost 6 bases at V and 7 bases at J; junction bases unmatched: 6. This CDR3 has 12 amino acids. Germline CDR1 and CDR2: DFQATT and SNEGSKA (reference sequence). Sample-barcoded 5' priming and a J-beta primer mix drove a second PCR of roughly 7 to 11 cycles. TCRdb recomputed calls from the 5' RACE reads with MiXCR, one row per CDR3 protein. This table holds some 730,000 distinct CDR3 sequences, about 20% found once. The study recruited healthy Caucasian donors from Russia who were aged about 6 to 95.

Source material: blood. The sequence was collected from a man aged 70-80 years in good health. V usage is TRBV20-1 and J usage is TRBJ1-1; 9 nucleotides align to TRBD1. In DNA, the CDR3 is TGCAGTGCCATGACAGGGGGGGTTGAAGCTTTCTTT. As protein: CSAMTGGVEAFF.